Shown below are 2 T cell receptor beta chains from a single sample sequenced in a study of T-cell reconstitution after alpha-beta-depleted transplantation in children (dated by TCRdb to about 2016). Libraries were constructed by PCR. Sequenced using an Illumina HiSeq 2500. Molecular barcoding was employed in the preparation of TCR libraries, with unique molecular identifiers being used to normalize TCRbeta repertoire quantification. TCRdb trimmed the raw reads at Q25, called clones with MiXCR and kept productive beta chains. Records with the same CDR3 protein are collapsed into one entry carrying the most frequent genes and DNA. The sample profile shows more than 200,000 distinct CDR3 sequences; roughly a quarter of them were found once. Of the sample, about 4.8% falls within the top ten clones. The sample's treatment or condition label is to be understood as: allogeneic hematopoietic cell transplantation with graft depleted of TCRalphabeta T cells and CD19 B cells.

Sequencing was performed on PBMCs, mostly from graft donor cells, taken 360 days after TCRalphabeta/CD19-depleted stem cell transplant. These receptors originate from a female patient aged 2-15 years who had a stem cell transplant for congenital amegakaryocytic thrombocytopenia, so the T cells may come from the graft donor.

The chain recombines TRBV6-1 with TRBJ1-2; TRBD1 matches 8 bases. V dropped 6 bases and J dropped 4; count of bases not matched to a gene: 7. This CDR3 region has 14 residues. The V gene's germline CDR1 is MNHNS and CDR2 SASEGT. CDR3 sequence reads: CASSLRGLGYGYTF. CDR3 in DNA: TGTGCCAGCAGCCTCAGGGGGCTTGGCTATGGCTACACCTTC.

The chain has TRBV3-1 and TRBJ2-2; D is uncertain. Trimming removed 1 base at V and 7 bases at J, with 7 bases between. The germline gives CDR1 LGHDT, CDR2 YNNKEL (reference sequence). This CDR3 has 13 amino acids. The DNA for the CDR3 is TGTGCCAGCAGCCAAGTTATGGACGGGGAGCTGTTTTTT. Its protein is CASSQVMDGELFF.